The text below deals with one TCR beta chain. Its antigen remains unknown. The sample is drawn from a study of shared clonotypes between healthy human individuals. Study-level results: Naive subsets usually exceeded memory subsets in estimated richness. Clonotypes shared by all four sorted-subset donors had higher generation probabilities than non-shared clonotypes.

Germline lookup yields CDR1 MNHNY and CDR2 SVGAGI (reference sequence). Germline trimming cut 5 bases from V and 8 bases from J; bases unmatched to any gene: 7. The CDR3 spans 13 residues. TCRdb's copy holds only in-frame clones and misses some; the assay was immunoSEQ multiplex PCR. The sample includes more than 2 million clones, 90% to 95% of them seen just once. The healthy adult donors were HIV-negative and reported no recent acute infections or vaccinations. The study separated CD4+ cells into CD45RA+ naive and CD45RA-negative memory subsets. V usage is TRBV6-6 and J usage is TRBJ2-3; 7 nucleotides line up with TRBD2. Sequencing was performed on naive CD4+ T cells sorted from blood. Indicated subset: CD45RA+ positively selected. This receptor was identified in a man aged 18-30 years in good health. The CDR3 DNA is TGTGCCAGCAGTCGAGGGACTACCCTTACGCAGTATTTT. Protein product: CASSRGTTLTQYF.